A selection of T cell receptor beta chains follows, all from one sample in a study of blood T cell repertoires in COVID-19. The repertoire was sequenced with immunoSEQ multiplex PCR; TCRdb's copy has only in-frame clones and lacks some. The sample includes a few hundred thousand clones, about 86% of them seen just once. Sequencing was performed on peripheral blood. These receptors all come from a man younger than 30 with active or convalescent COVID-19. The CDR3 runs from the conserved cysteine through the conserved F or W. Fields, in order: CDR3 DNA, CDR3 protein, D gene, J gene, CDR3 length, clone size, V gene. A D gene is named only where the DNA matches it firmly. Clone size, where shown, is once, few, many, or a class for clones that have expanded.

TGTGCTAGTGGTCGCCTCGGGACAGGGGCTTACGAGCAGTACTTC | CASGRLGTGAYEQYF | TRBD1 | TRBJ2-7 | 15 | . | TRBV12-5
TGTGCCAGCTCACCGGGACAACAAGAGACCCAGTACTTC | CASSPGQQETQYF | . | TRBJ2-5 | 13 | . | TRBV18
TGTGCCAGCAGCCTCTCACCGGGACAGGAAAAACTGTTTTTT | CASSLSPGQEKLFF | TRBD1 | TRBJ1-4 | 14 | . | TRBV5-5
TGTGCCAGCAGCTTAGCGCTGTCTAGTCGGGACACAGATACGCAGTATTTT | CASSLALSSRDTDTQYF | . | TRBJ2-3 | 17 | . | TRBV7-6
TGTGCCAGCAGTAACCAGGGGGCTAGCACAGATACGCAGTATTTT | CASSNQGASTDTQYF | TRBD1 | TRBJ2-3 | 15 | . | TRBV27
TGCGCCAGCACCCGGGGACTAGGGACTGATTCACCCCTCCACTTT | CASTRGLGTDSPLHF | . | TRBJ1-6 | 15 | . | TRBV5-1
TGTGCCAGCAGCCGACGGAGGGGATCACCCCTCCACTTT | CASSRRRGSPLHF | . | TRBJ1-6 | 13 | . | TRBV7-2
TGTGCCAGCAGCGCCCAGACTAGCGGGGGCCTCTCCTACAATGAGCAGTTCTTC | CASSAQTSGGLSYNEQFF | TRBD2 | TRBJ2-1 | 18 | . | TRBV2
TGTGCCAGCAGTTCACTAGTAGCGGGAGGGCCGGGTGATACGCAGTATTTT | CASSSLVAGGPGDTQYF | TRBD2 | TRBJ2-3 | 17 | . | TRBV7-8
TGTGCTAGCAGCCTAGGGACAGACACTGAAGCTTTCTTT | CASSLGTDTEAFF | TRBD1 | TRBJ1-1 | 13 | . | TRBV7-7
TGTGCCAGCAGCTTCCTCGACGGAGGCTATGGCTACACCTTC | CASSFLDGGYGYTF | . | TRBJ1-2 | 14 | . | TRBV28
TGTGCCAGCAGCCACCCCCGGAAAGGACTAGCGGGGGCCGGGTACCAAGAGACCCAGTACTTC | CASSHPRKGLAGAGYQETQYF | TRBD2 | TRBJ2-5 | 21 | . | TRBV3-1/TRBV3-2
TGTGCCTGGAGTGCAGGGGGATCGTATGGCTACACCTTC | CAWSAGGSYGYTF | TRBD1 | TRBJ1-2 | 13 | . | TRBV30
TGTGCCATCAGTGGAGGACTAGCGGGAGGGTTGGCAGATACGCAGTATTTT | CAISGGLAGGLADTQYF | TRBD2 | TRBJ2-3 | 17 | . | TRBV10-3
TGTGCCAGCAGCTTAACGACAGGGAATTTTGGTGGCTACACCTTC | CASSLTTGNFGGYTF | TRBD1 | TRBJ1-2 | 15 | . | TRBV7-2
TGTGCCAGCGGTGTGTTTCCTACCACAGATACGCAGTATTTT | CASGVFPTTDTQYF | . | TRBJ2-3 | 14 | . | TRBV27
TGTGCCAGCAGCTCGCAGGACAGGGGGAACTACGAGCAGTACTTC | CASSSQDRGNYEQYF | TRBD1 | TRBJ2-7 | 15 | . | TRBV11-2
TGTGCCAGCAGCCAGGCAGGTGCTTCCAATGAAAAACTGTTTTTT | CASSQAGASNEKLFF | . | TRBJ1-4 | 15 | . | TRBV4-2
TGTGCCAGCAGTGGGGAGGGTTGGGTCGGCTACACCTTC | CASSGEGWVGYTF | . | TRBJ1-2 | 13 | . | TRBV28
TGCGCCAGTTTAGCGGGGAACACCGGGGAGCTGTTTTTT | CASLAGNTGELFF | TRBD2 | TRBJ2-2 | 13 | . | TRBV5-1
TGTGCCAGCAGGGCCTCTGGAAACACCATATATTTT | CASRASGNTIYF | . | TRBJ1-3 | 12 | . | TRBV7-2
TGTGCCATCAGTGGAACAGGGGGCGGAAATGAAAAACTGTTTTTT | CAISGTGGGNEKLFF | TRBD1 | TRBJ1-4 | 15 | . | TRBV10-3
TGTGCCACCGCCACTGCGGGGGGGGAAGAGACCCAGTACTTC | CATATAGGEETQYF | TRBD2 | TRBJ2-5 | 14 | . | TRBV7-2
TGTGCCAGCAGTGAACCAGGGGGCCCTAATGAAAAACTGTTTTTT | CASSEPGGPNEKLFF | TRBD1 | TRBJ1-4 | 15 | . | TRBV2
TGTGCCAGCAGAATGACCGGGACACCCTCCTACGAGCAGTACTTC | CASRMTGTPSYEQYF | . | TRBJ2-7 | 15 | . | TRBV5-4
TGCGCCAGCAGCCAAGACCCAACGGGTGGAAACACCATATATTTT | CASSQDPTGGNTIYF | . | TRBJ1-3 | 15 | . | TRBV4-1
TGTGCCAGCAGTTCGGAGGGTTTATCCTACAATGAGCAGTTCTTC | CASSSEGLSYNEQFF | . | TRBJ2-1 | 15 | . | TRBV28
TGTGCCAGCTCCTGGGGGGGGAACACTGAAGCTTTCTTT | CASSWGGNTEAFF | . | TRBJ1-1 | 13 | . | TRBV6-5
TGTGCCAGCAGCCGTAACCGGTTGGACGGAGGATCTTATGGCTACACCTTC | CASSRNRLDGGSYGYTF | . | TRBJ1-2 | 17 | . | TRBV5-4
TGTGCCAGCAGTTTGTTCAGAGGTACCGGGGAGCTGTTTTTT | CASSLFRGTGELFF | . | TRBJ2-2 | 14 | few | TRBV27
TGTGCCAGTATGGGGACTAGCGCCCAGTCGGGAGCCGATACGCAGTATTTT | CASMGTSAQSGADTQYF | TRBD2 | TRBJ2-3 | 17 | . | TRBV19
TGTGCCAGCGCTAGCGGCCAGAACACTGAAGCTTTCTTT | CASASGQNTEAFF | . | TRBJ1-1 | 13 | . | TRBV6-5
TGTGCCAGCAGCTCCCGCCCAGGGGGCCATGAAAAACTGTTTTTT | CASSSRPGGHEKLFF | TRBD1 | TRBJ1-4 | 15 | once | TRBV11-2
TGCGCCAGCAGCCAAGACGAGGGAGATTCACCCCTCCACTTT | CASSQDEGDSPLHF | . | TRBJ1-6 | 14 | . | TRBV4-1
TGTGCCAGCACTTCCGGGACAGGACCTATTTTAACGCAGTATTTT | CASTSGTGPILTQYF | TRBD1 | TRBJ2-3 | 15 | . | TRBV5-4
TGCGCCAGCAGTGAGTTGAGGGACAGGGGAGCCCCCTACAATGAGCAGTTCTTC | CASSELRDRGAPYNEQFF | TRBD1 | TRBJ2-1 | 18 | . | TRBV10-2
TGCGCCAGCAGCCAAGAAGGTCAGGGGCGTCAGCCCCAGCATTTT | CASSQEGQGRQPQHF | . | TRBJ1-5 | 15 | . | TRBV4-1
TGTGCCAGCAGCTCAGCCGCAGGCGTGTTGCGGGCCGGGGAGCTGTTTTTT | CASSSAAGVLRAGELFF | . | TRBJ2-2 | 17 | . | TRBV11-2